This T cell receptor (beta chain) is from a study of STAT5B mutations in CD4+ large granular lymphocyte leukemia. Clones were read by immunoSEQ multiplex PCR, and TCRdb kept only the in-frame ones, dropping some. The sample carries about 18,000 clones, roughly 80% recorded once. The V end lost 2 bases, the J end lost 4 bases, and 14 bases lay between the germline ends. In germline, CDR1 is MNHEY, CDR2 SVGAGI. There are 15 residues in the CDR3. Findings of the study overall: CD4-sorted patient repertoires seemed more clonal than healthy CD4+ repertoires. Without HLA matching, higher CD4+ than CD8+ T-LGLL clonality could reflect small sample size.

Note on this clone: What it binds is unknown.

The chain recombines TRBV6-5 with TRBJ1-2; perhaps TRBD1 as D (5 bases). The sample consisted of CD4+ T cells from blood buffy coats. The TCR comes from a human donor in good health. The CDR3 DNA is TGTGCCAGCAGTTACGGACGGGGCTGGGGCTATGGCTACACCTTC. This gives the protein CASSYGRGWGYGYTF.